Below are 10 T cell receptor beta chains sequenced from a single sample in a study of cytomegalovirus exposure and HLA in healthy donors. Researchers ran the PCR with 60 Vbeta and 13 Jbeta primers. Profiled with immunoSEQ multiplex PCR; TCRdb holds only in-frame clones, not every one. The sample includes some 120,000 clones, 75% to 85% of them seen just once. The sequenced sample was PBMCs. The receptors were gathered from a male donor in good health and CMV-seronegative.

This clone was observed a handful of times. J is TRBJ1-2 and V is TRBV30; D remains ambiguous. CDR1 and CDR2 (germline): GTSNPN, SVGIG (reference sequence). The CDR3 spans 12 residues. Trimming cost V 2 bases and J 3 bases, with 7 bases left between them. CDR3 DNA sequence: TGTGCCTGGAGTCCGAGGGACTATGGCTACACCTTC. It encodes CAWSPRDYGYTF.

The chain links TRBV25-1 to TRBJ2-5; D may be TRBD1 (6 bases). Per the germline V gene, CDR1 is MGHDK and CDR2 is SYGVNS. The germline V and J ends were trimmed by 5 bases and 2 bases, with 12 bases remaining between them. The CDR3 extends over 14 amino acids. CDR3 loop: CASSPLGGQETQYF. The CDR3 DNA reads TGTGCCAGCAGTCCTCTAGGGGGACAAGAGACCCAGTACTTC.

The genes are TRBV7-2 and TRBJ1-3, with TRBD1 matching over 9 bases. In germline, CDR1 is SGHTA, CDR2 FQGNSA. This CDR3 contains 15 residues. The V and J ends lost 5 bases and 8 bases, in that order; junction bases with no gene match: 10. This chain's CDR3 is CASSLVVGQGYTIYF. For the CDR3, the DNA is TGTGCCAGCAGCCTAGTTGTGGGACAGGGATACACCATATATTTT.

The chain carries TRBV29-1 and TRBJ2-2; TRBD1 is a possible D gene (7 bases). This CDR3 is built from 14 residues. Germline-derived CDR1 and CDR2 are SQVTM and ANQGSEA. Trimming removed 7 bases from V and 5 bases from J, with 17 bases in between. CDR3 in amino acids: CSGTTGVRTGELFF. For the CDR3, the DNA is TGCAGCGGGACTACAGGGGTGAGAACCGGGGAGCTGTTTTTT.

The V and J genes are TRBV5-1 and TRBJ2-2; D may be TRBD1 (5 bases). Germline V gene lookup returns CDR1 SGHRS and CDR2 YFSETQ. The V and J ends lost 3 bases and 3 bases respectively, with 12 bases between them. The CDR3 runs 15 residues. The CDR3 bases are TGCGCCAGCAGCTCTTCATTCAGGGACACCGGGGAGCTGTTTTTT. Translation: CASSSSFRDTGELFF.

This chain links TRBV7-6 with TRBJ1-3; possible D gene TRBD1, 5 bases. The CDR3 contains 16 residues. Germline CDR1 reads SGHVS; CDR2 reads FNYEAQ. V shed 5 bases and J shed 4 bases, with 18 bases lying between them. CDR3 DNA sequence: TGTGCCAGCAGCCTAACAGGAATAGGGTTAGGAAACACCATATATTTT. It specifies CASSLTGIGLGNTIYF.

This clone was seen just once. The chain carries TRBV7-2 and TRBJ2-2, with D tentatively TRBD1 (6 bases). The germline V gene has CDR1 SGHTA and CDR2 FQGNSA. The CDR3 spans 15 residues. Deletions cut 3 bases from V and 5 bases from J, with 13 bases between. CDR3 residues: CASSFGQLSTGELFF. The CDR3 DNA is TGTGCCAGCAGCTTCGGACAGCTATCGACCGGGGAGCTGTTTTTT.

This clone has only a few counts. Its ends do not fully match the called genes, so a read error is possible. The chain joins TRBV4-1 to TRBJ2-6, with D perhaps TRBD1 (5 bases). The CDR3 runs 16 residues. The V gene's germline CDR1 is MGHRA and CDR2 YSYEKL. CDR3 amino acids: CASSQELGSGANGLTF. In DNA, the CDR3 is TGCGCCAGCAGCCAAGAATTGGGTTCTGGGGCCAACGGCCTGACTTTC.

The rearrangement uses TRBV4-3 and TRBJ1-1, with D tentatively TRBD1 (5 bases). The CDR3 covers 12 residues. In germline, CDR1 is LGHNA, CDR2 YSLEER. Trimming shortened V by 4 bases and J by 3 bases, and 6 bases separated the two germline ends. CDR3 loop: CASSRGDTEAFF. CDR3 nucleotide sequence: TGCGCCAGCAGCCGGGGGGACACTGAAGCTTTCTTT.

The chain joins TRBV7-9 to TRBJ2-2, with 9 bases fitting TRBD1. Germline CDR1 is SEHNR and CDR2 is FQNEAQ (reference sequence). J gave up 4 bases and V 5 bases, and 5 bases lay outside the gene matches. The CDR3 sequence is 15 residues long. CDR3 coding DNA: TGTGCCAGCAGCCCGGGACAGGGTAGCACCGGGGAGCTGTTTTTT. It encodes CASSPGQGSTGELFF.